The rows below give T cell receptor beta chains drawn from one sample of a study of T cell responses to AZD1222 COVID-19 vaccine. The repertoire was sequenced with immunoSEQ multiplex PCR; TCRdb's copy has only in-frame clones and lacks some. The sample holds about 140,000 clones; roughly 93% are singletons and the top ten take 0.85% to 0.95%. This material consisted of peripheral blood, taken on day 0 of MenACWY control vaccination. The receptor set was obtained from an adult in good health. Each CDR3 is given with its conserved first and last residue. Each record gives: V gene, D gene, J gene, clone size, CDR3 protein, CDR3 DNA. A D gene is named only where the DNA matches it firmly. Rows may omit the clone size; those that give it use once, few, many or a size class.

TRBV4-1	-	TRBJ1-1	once	CASSQVIRDTEAFF	TGCGCCAGCAGCCAAGTCATACGGGACACTGAAGCTTTCTTT
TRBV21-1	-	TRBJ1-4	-	CAAVISQQGSNEKLFF	TGTGCAGCTGTCATCTCTCAGCAGGGTTCTAATGAAAAACTGTTTTTT
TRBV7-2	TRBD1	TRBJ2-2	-	CASSLGTGRTGELFF	TGTGCCAGCAGCTTAGGGACAGGGAGGACCGGGGAGCTGTTTTTT
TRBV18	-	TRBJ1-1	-	CASYGQTNTEAFF	TGTGCCAGCTATGGACAGACGAACACTGAAGCTTTCTTT
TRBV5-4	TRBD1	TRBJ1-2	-	CASSLPGQGSNYGYTF	TGTGCCAGCAGCCTACCGGGACAGGGATCTAACTATGGCTACACCTTC
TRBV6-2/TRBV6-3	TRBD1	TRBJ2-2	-	CASSYPNTGGPGELFF	TGTGCCAGCAGTTACCCTAATACAGGGGGCCCCGGGGAGCTGTTTTTT
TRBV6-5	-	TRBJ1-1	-	CASRETMNTEAFF	TGTGCCAGCAGAGAGACAATGAACACTGAAGCTTTCTTT
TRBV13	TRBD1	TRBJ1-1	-	CASSDKQGEVTEAFF	TGTGCCAGCAGCGACAAACAGGGGGAGGTCACTGAAGCTTTCTTT
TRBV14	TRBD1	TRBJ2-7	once	CASSQEGQIYEQYF	TGTGCCAGCAGCCAAGAGGGACAGATCTACGAGCAGTACTTC
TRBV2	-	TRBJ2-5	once	CATFHGLQKETQYF	TGTGCCACCTTCCACGGGCTTCAAAAGGAGACCCAGTACTTC
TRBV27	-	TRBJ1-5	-	CASRYNRGQPQHF	TGTGCCAGCAGATATAACCGGGGTCAGCCCCAGCATTTT
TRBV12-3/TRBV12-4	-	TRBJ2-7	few	CASSLPVGYEQYF	TGTGCCAGCAGCCTCCCAGTAGGTTACGAGCAGTACTTC
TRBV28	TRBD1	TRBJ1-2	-	CASSLGTGANYGYTF	TGTGCCAGCAGTTTAGGGACAGGGGCGAACTATGGCTACACCTTC
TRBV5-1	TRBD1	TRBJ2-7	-	CASSTLGTGLDEQYF	TGCGCCAGCAGCACCCTGGGGACAGGGCTGGACGAGCAGTACTTC
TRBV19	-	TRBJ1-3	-	CASSIWVSGNTIYF	TGTGCCAGTAGTATTTGGGTTTCTGGAAACACCATATATTTT
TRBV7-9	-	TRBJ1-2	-	CASNFPAAPSGYTF	TGTGCCAGCAACTTCCCGGCAGCTCCGTCCGGCTACACCTTC
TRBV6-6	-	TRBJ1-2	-	CASRPGEGGYTF	TGTGCCAGCAGACCAGGGGAGGGTGGCTACACCTTC
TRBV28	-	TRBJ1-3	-	CASSQEPLGGNTIYF	TGTGCCAGCAGTCAAGAACCTCTTGGAGGAAACACCATATATTTT
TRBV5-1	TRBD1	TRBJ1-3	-	CASSLGTGGTVLSGNTIYF	TGCGCCAGCAGCTTGGGGACAGGGGGTACCGTACTCTCTGGAAACACCATATATTTT
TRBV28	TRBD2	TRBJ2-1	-	CASSFAGGSQYNEQFF	TGTGCCAGCAGTTTTGCGGGAGGGAGTCAATACAATGAGCAGTTCTTC
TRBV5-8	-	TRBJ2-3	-	CASSSRVLPGADTQYF	TGTGCCAGCAGTTCCCGAGTACTCCCGGGGGCAGATACGCAGTATTTT
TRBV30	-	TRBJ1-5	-	CAWSHERSNQPQHF	TGTGCCTGGAGCCACGAAAGAAGCAATCAGCCCCAGCATTTT
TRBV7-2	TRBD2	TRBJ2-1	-	CASSSSGTSGSYSYNEQFF	TGTGCCAGCAGCTCCTCCGGGACTAGCGGGAGCTATTCCTACAATGAGCAGTTCTTC
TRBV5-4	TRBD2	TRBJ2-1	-	CASTYGRAEYNEQFF	TGTGCCAGCACTTATGGGAGGGCAGAGTACAATGAGCAGTTCTTC
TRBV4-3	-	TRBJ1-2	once	CASSQDTRYGYTF	TGCGCCAGCAGCCAAGATACCCGGTATGGCTACACCTTC
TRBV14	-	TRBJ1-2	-	CASSQDWTPRNGYTF	TGTGCCAGCAGCCAAGATTGGACCCCTAGGAATGGCTACACCTTC
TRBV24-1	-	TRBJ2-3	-	CATSNGGTQYF	TGTGCCACCAGTAACGGCGGGACGCAGTATTTT
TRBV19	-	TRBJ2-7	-	CATSKTGTYHEQYF	TGTGCCACCTCAAAAACCGGGACTTACCACGAGCAGTACTTC
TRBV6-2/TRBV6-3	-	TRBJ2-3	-	CASSQFLGSGADTQYF	TGTGCCAGCAGTCAATTTCTGGGCTCAGGGGCAGATACGCAGTATTTT
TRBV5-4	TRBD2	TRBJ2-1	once	CASSKTSGGYNEQFF	TGTGCCAGCAGCAAGACTAGCGGGGGTTACAATGAGCAGTTCTTC
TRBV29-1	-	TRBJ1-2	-	CSVEGGRTYGYTF	TGCAGCGTTGAAGGTGGCAGGACCTATGGCTACACCTTC
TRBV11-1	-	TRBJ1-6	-	CASSRGNSRNSPLHF	TGTGCCAGCAGCCGGGGGAATTCGAGGAATTCACCCCTCCACTTT
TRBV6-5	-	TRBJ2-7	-	CASSYSVGDTIYEQYF	TGTGCCAGCAGTTACTCAGTCGGGGACACAATCTACGAGCAGTACTTC
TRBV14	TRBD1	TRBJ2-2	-	CASSQGRGPNTGELFF	TGTGCCAGCAGCCAAGGAAGGGGGCCTAACACCGGGGAGCTGTTTTTT
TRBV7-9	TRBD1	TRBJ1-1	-	CASSLRTGTIAEAFF	TGTGCCAGCAGCCTACGGACAGGGACAATCGCTGAAGCTTTCTTT
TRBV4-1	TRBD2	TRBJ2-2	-	CASSQYTSGRVGGELFF	TGCGCCAGCAGCCAATATACTAGCGGGAGAGTAGGCGGGGAGCTGTTTTTT
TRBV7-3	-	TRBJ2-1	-	CATGRGALNEQFF	TGTGCCACCGGGAGAGGAGCTCTCAATGAGCAGTTCTTC
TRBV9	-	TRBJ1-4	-	CASSVAMGGKLFF	TGTGCCAGCAGCGTAGCTATGGGTGGGAAACTGTTTTTT
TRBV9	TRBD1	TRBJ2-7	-	CASSPRDSSYEQYF	TGTGCCAGCAGCCCTCGGGACAGCTCCTACGAGCAGTACTTC
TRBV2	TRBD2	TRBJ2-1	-	CASSRLADDYNEQFF	TGTGCCAGCAGTCGACTAGCGGATGACTACAATGAGCAGTTCTTC
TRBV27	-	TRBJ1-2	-	CASSLRAPDVHYGYTF	TGTGCCAGCAGTTTAAGGGCCCCGGACGTCCACTATGGCTACACCTTC
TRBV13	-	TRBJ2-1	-	CASSSLRGSYNEQFF	TGTGCCAGCAGCTCGCTCCGGGGGAGCTACAATGAGCAGTTCTTC
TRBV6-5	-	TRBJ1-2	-	CASSYGMPPYGYTF	TGTGCCAGCAGTTACGGGATGCCGCCCTATGGCTACACCTTC
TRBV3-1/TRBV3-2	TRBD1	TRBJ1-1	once	CASSPIRTGPANTEAFF	TGTGCCAGCAGCCCTATCAGGACAGGCCCCGCGAACACTGAAGCTTTCTTT
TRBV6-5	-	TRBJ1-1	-	CASSYVGGNTEAFF	TGTGCCAGCAGTTACGTCGGGGGGAACACTGAAGCTTTCTTT
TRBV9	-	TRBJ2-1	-	CASSVGVSGAGEQFF	TGTGCCAGCAGCGTAGGAGTTTCCGGAGCCGGTGAGCAGTTCTTC
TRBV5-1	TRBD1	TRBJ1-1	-	CASSLGTGEAFF	TGCGCCAGCAGCCTGGGGACAGGGGAAGCTTTCTTT
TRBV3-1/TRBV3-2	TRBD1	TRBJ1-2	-	CASSQGILGQGNYGYTF	TGTGCCAGCAGCCAAGGTATATTAGGACAGGGGAACTATGGCTACACCTTC
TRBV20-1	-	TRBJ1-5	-	CSASAFPGNQPQHF	TGCAGTGCTAGTGCATTTCCGGGGAATCAGCCCCAGCATTTT
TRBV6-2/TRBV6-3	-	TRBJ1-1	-	CASSTTVTEAFF	TGTGCCAGCAGCACAACGGTCACTGAAGCTTTCTTT
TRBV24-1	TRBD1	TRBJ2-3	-	CATSDTTTGGPTDTQYF	TGTGCCACCAGTGACACGACTACAGGGGGGCCCACAGATACGCAGTATTTT
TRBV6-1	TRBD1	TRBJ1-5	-	CASSDLGQVYSNQPQHF	TGTGCCAGCAGTGATCTGGGACAGGTGTATAGCAATCAGCCCCAGCATTTT
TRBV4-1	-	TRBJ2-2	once	CASSQFEGVPGELFF	TGCGCCAGCAGCCAATTCGAGGGGGTACCCGGGGAGCTGTTTTTT
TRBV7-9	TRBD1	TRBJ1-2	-	CASSSNRGEDYGYTF	TGTGCCAGCAGCTCAAACAGGGGCGAGGACTATGGCTACACCTTC
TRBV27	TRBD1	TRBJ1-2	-	CASSLDRGKGYTF	TGTGCCAGCAGTTTGGACAGGGGGAAGGGCTACACCTTC
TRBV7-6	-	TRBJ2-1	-	CASSLAEGNEQFF	TGTGCCAGCAGCTTAGCGGAGGGGAATGAGCAGTTCTTC
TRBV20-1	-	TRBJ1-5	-	CSASFPGRSNQPQHF	TGCAGTGCTAGTTTCCCGGGGAGATCAAATCAGCCCCAGCATTTT
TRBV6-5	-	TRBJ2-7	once	CASRKSYEQYF	TGTGCCAGCAGAAAAAGCTACGAGCAGTACTTC